This T cell receptor (beta chain) appears in the sequencing data of a study of T and B cells in COVID-19 patients. Study-level background: Peripheral blood came from COVID-19 patients with active infection or after recovery. Active-infection patients were older, median roughly 73 years, than recovered patients, median roughly 37 years. Study-level results: Of under 2,500 TCR clusters found only in the recovered cohort, a few dozen had low generation probability. At recovery TRB diversity and richness exceeded healthy donors, after highly clonal active COVID-19 repertoires.

Germline-derived CDR1 and CDR2 are ENHRY and SYGVKD. Trimming removed 10 bases at V and 0 bases at J, with 7 bases between. The CDR3 has 13 amino acids. This clonotype was seen a few times. Its antigen is still unknown. BIOMED2 TRB-A/B primer pools were used in multiplex TRB PCR. Using its own MiXCR run on the multiplex PCR reads, TCRdb lists one record per CDR3 protein. The sample lists about 15,000 distinct CDR3 sequences; roughly 28% were seen once. Blood genomic DNA input for TRB amplification was about 220-500 ng. Sequenced sample: blood. The chain employs TRBV10-3 and TRBJ2-6, with no clear D. This clonotype was sampled from a human donor who had recovered from COVID-19. The DNA for the CDR3 is TGTGCCACCTTACTCTCTGGGGCCAACGTCCTGACTTTC. Its protein product is CATLLSGANVLTF.